Here is one T cell receptor beta chain with its context. Antigen specificity is unknown. The source of the sample is a study of PD-1 blockade in classical Hodgkin lymphoma. Study-wide results and caveats: Baseline TCR diversity was reportedly lower in newly diagnosed patients than in healthy donors. It was reported as lower still in relapsed/refractory patients.

Produced via immunoSEQ multiplex PCR; TCRdb's table is partial and in-frame only. Of around 65,000 clones detected, around 90% appear once; the ten largest clones hold more than 8%. Described time point: cycle 4 day 1 (C4D1), after 5 to 7 weeks of nivolumab. Every one of the patients relapsed after autologous stem cell transplantation (brentuximab vedotin exposure was variable). The CDR3 consists of 13 residues. Unmatched junction bases numbered 5, after V lost 6 bases and J lost 3 bases. Germline CDR1 MNHEY, CDR2 SVGAGI. This rearrangement joins TRBV6-5 to TRBJ2-7, with 7 bases that match TRBD1. This clonotype was sampled from a human donor with classical Hodgkin lymphoma. The sequencing here drew on peripheral blood mononuclear cells (PBMCs), taken before the fourth cycle of nivolumab. The CDR3: CASSQGQVYEQYF. Written as DNA, the CDR3 is TGTGCCAGCAGCCAAGGACAGGTCTACGAGCAGTACTTC.